The T cell receptor beta chain under discussion was sequenced for a study of immune evolution from preneoplasia to lung adenocarcinoma. Generated by immunoSEQ multiplex PCR, the TCRdb table keeps only in-frame clones and is missing some. The profile shows around 10,000 clones, roughly three quarters of them singletons. Germline V gene lookup returns CDR1 MNHNY and CDR2 SVGAGI (reference sequence). V lost 6 bases and J lost 6; bases outside the gene matches: 4. This CDR3 has 13 residues. V and J are TRBV6-6 and TRBJ2-1, with 8 bases lining up with TRBD1. This sequence originates from a person in their sixties or seventies with lung adenocarcinoma. Some clones in this sample may be carry-over from other donors' samples. The sequenced material came from FFPE normal lung tissue adjacent to the tumor. CDR3 nucleotide sequence: TGTGCCAGCAGCCGACAGGGGCCCAATGAGCAGTTCTTC. It specifies CASSRQGPNEQFF.